This T cell receptor beta chain was captured by sequencing in a study of OX40 agonist ivuxolimab in advanced cancers. About the study: Participants averaged approximately 61 years of age (range about 23 to 80) and were 75% to 90% male. Overall study findings and caveats: CD8+ T cells (on average) carried more expanded clones than CD4+ T cells. With doses of 0.1-3.0 mg/kg, partial responders showed among the lowest clonal expansion.

Germline CDR1 SGHDT, CDR2 YYEEEE. With 1 base removed from V and 8 bases from J, the gap between germline ends came to 19 bases. This CDR3 has 16 amino acids. Profiling relied on immunoSEQ multiplex PCR, and the TCRdb table lists in-frame clones only, not all of them. The data show approximately 90,000 clones, roughly 91% seen once. As regards this clone: Antigen unknown.

The V call is TRBV5-6, the J call TRBJ2-4; maybe TRBD2 (6 bases). The material sequenced was CD4+ or CD8+ T cells sorted from blood, taken in a trial of the OX40 agonist ivuxolimab. The receptor was derived from an adult with an advanced solid tumor such as melanoma, head and neck, liver or kidney cancer. The CDR3: CASSLLGRGGTDIQYF. In DNA form, the CDR3 reads TGTGCCAGCAGCTTGCTCGGGCGGGGTGGGACGGACATTCAGTACTTC. The full variable domain, completed using reference TRBV5-6 and TRBJ2-4, is DAGVTQSPTHLIKTRGQQVTLRCSPKSGHDTVSWYQQALGQGPQFIFQYYEEEERQRGNFPDRFSGHQFPNYSSELNVNALLLGDSALYLCASSLLGRGGTDIQYFGAGTRLSVL.